This T cell receptor beta chain was observed in a study of T cell changes during pregnancy in multiple sclerosis (dated 2019 in TCRdb). Notes on the research overall: In women with multiple sclerosis, the researchers looked at how the T cell repertoire shifted as pregnancy progressed.

Libraries were built with the immunoSEQ multiplex PCR assay. TCRdb obtained this table from immuneACCESS and retained in-frame rearrangements with V and J assigned. These tables miss some clones; where compared with another copy, unresolved V genes account for less than half of the shortfall, and the remainder is unexplained. The sample table contains about 65,000 clones; only one count was recorded for almost 95% of them. The ten most abundant clones make up roughly 3.2% of the sample. Concerning this clone itself: Its antigen is unknown. Base qualities are not at hand, and no much larger clone is one base apart.

This clonotype was sampled from a female donor in good health, enrolled as a control in a pregnancy study. Sequences were derived from CD8+ T cells from peripheral blood mononuclear cells, sampled in the third trimester of pregnancy.

The bases are TGTGCCAGCAGCTTAAGTCCGACAGGGCCGGGCTACACCTTC. Its coded protein is CASSLSPTGPGYTF. The rearranged chain carries TRBV11-3 and TRBJ1-2; 7 middle bases align to TRBD1. The germline V end is reduced by 2 bases and the J end by 8 bases; junction bases left unmatched: 8. CDR1 is given as SGHNT and CDR2 as YENEEA, both from the germline V gene. From cysteine to phenylalanine, the CDR3 is 14 amino acids long. Only the CDR3 region is kept as DNA, spanning 42 bases read in frame from base 1.